Listed here are 25 T cell receptor beta chains from one sample, sequenced in a study of T cells after yellow fever vaccination. MiXCR, run by TCRdb on the 5' RACE reads, gives a single entry per CDR3 protein. The sample has approximately 580,000 distinct CDR3 sequences, less than 20% seen once. Material: PBMCs, obtained about 5 days after the first yellow fever vaccination. The source of these receptors is a young man who received the YFV17D yellow fever vaccine.

This clonotype turned up a few times. The chain recombines TRBV5-1 with TRBJ2-5; D not certain. V shed 0 bases and J shed 5 bases, with 8 bases lying between them. CDR1 is SGHRS and CDR2 is YFSETQ in the germline V gene. CDR3 length equals 13 residues. CDR3 protein: CASSLGIRETQYF. The CDR3 DNA reads TGCGCCAGCAGCTTGGGAATAAGGGAGACCCAGTACTTC.

V usage is TRBV27 and J usage is TRBJ2-7, with D possibly matching TRBD2 (5 bases). Germline CDR1 reads MNHEY; CDR2 reads SMNVEV (reference sequence). This CDR3 comprises 14 residues. The V and J ends lost 3 bases and 7 bases respectively, with 16 bases between them. The DNA for the CDR3 is TGTGCCAGCAGTTTTATTAGGGCAACGGGAGAGCAGTACGTC. Encoded protein: CASSFIRATGEQYV.

This clonotype was observed at least ten times. CDR3 region: CASSSPMETQYF. As DNA, the CDR3 is TGTGCCAGCAGTTCCCCTATGGAGACCCAGTACTTC. V is TRBV12-3 or TRBV12-4 and J is TRBJ2-5; D gene unclear. The CDR3 sequence is 12 residues long. V gave up 4 bases and J gave up 5 bases, with 8 bases separating them.

Only one count was recorded for this clonotype. The V and J genes are TRBV25-1 and TRBJ2-5; 10 nucleotides align to TRBD1. Germline CDR1 MGHDK, CDR2 SYGVNS. J gave up 7 bases and V 2 bases, and 7 bases lay outside the gene matches. The CDR3 has 15 residues. CDR3 nucleotide sequence: TGTGCCAGCAGTGAACCCGGGACAGGGGATGGGACCCAGTACTTC. Encoded protein: CASSEPGTGDGTQYF.

The CDR3 DNA sequence: TGCGCCAGCAGCCATTGGGATGGCGCGGGTGGCTACACCTTC. Amino acids: CASSHWDGAGGYTF. V usage is TRBV4-1 and J usage is TRBJ1-2, with D hard to call. The CDR3 contains 14 residues. The V gene's germline CDR1 is MGHRA and CDR2 YSYEKL. V dropped 3 bases and J dropped 7 bases, with 15 bases sitting between them.

This sequence joins TRBV20-1 and TRBJ2-3; D unclear. Germline V gene data show CDR1 as DFQATT and CDR2 as SNEGSKA (reference sequence). V was cut by 1 base and J by 4 bases, with 15 bases left in between. CDR3 length: 15 amino acids. Written as DNA, the CDR3 is TGCAGTGCTAGAGTGGGTAGCTGGAGCTCAGATACGCAGTATTTT. It codes for CSARVGSWSSDTQYF.

The gene calls are TRBV14 and TRBJ1-1, with D unresolved. The CDR3 is 14 amino acids. V was pared by 4 bases and J by 6 bases, with 15 bases between. CDR1 is SGHDN, CDR2 FVKESK, per germline. CDR3 nucleotide sequence: TGTGCCAGCAGCCCATCGTTAGTGTCCGCTGAAGCTTTCTTT. Translation: CASSPSLVSAEAFF.

The rearrangement joins TRBV7-8 to TRBJ2-3; 9 bases are a match to TRBD2. The germline V gene encodes CDR1 SGHVS and CDR2 FQNEAQ. CDR3 size: 15 residues. V shed 5 bases, J shed 7 bases, and the junction held 10 bases outside the gene matches. CDR3 loop: CASSPRRGGGNTQYF. The CDR3, as DNA: TGTGCCAGCAGCCCCCGGCGGGGGGGCGGGAATACGCAGTATTTT.

This clonotype was observed a handful of times. The rearrangement uses TRBV7-9 and TRBJ1-1, with D possibly TRBD1 on 6 matching bases. The CDR3 has 15 residues. V lost 1 base, J lost 4 bases, and 13 bases lay in between. CDR1 SEHNR and CDR2 FQNEAQ come from the germline V gene (reference sequence). The CDR3 reads CASSLGTGRSTEAFF. The CDR3 nucleotides read TGTGCCAGCAGCTTAGGAACAGGGAGGTCCACTGAAGCTTTCTTT.

The chain combines TRBV10-3 with TRBJ1-5; TRBD1 might be the D (5 bases). Between the trimmed V and J ends, which lost 3 bases and 5 bases, there was a span of 11 bases. This CDR3 has 14 residues. Germline V gives CDR1 ENHRY, CDR2 SYGVKD. CDR3 sequence: CAISDGGGHQPQHF. DNA for the CDR3: TGTGCCATCAGTGATGGTGGGGGTCATCAGCCCCAGCATTTT.

The rearrangement joins TRBV23-1 to TRBJ2-7; 8 nucleotides align to TRBD1. TRBV23-1 is an ORF, and what it does is uncertain. V dropped 4 bases and J dropped 6; count of bases not matched to a gene: 14. The CDR3 totals 16 residues. The CDR3 nucleotides are TGCGCCAGCAGTCGAGCCGGGACAGGTGACCCGGGCGAGCAGTACGTC. It specifies CASSRAGTGDPGEQYV.

In this sample, this clonotype turned up a few times. The chain has TRBV5-1 and TRBJ2-2; 8 bases are a match to TRBD1. Germline V CDR1 and CDR2: SGHRS, YFSETQ. The V segment lost 4 bases and the J segment 4 bases; nucleotides outside the gene matches: 9. This CDR3 is built from 16 residues. CDR3 DNA: TGCGCCAGCAGCCAAACGACAGGGGACATCACCGGGGAGCTGTTTTTT. This sequence encodes CASSQTTGDITGELFF.

The chain recombines TRBV15 with TRBJ2-5; 8 bases agree with TRBD1. Germline V gene lookup returns CDR1 LNHNV and CDR2 YYDKDF (reference sequence). Germline trimming cut 0 bases from V and 4 bases from J; bases unmatched to any gene: 4. This CDR3 spans 15 amino acids. The CDR3 DNA is TGTGCCACCAGCAGAGATCAGGGGGCGGGAGAGACCCAGTACTTC. It codes for CATSRDQGAGETQYF.

This clonotype appeared many times. CDR3 nucleotides: TGTGCCAGCAGCATCGAAACGGGACAGACCTACGAGCAGTACTTC. This gives the protein CASSIETGQTYEQYF. This chain joins TRBV7-2 and TRBJ2-7; 7 nucleotides align to TRBD1. Germline V CDR1 and CDR2: SGHTA, FQGNSA. The junction had 9 bases not matched to a gene; V was cut back by 5 bases and J by 2 bases. The CDR3 extends over 15 amino acids.

The V and J genes are TRBV12-3 or TRBV12-4 and TRBJ1-1; TRBD1 might be the D (5 bases). Trimming removed 6 bases from V and 8 bases from J, with 16 bases in between. The CDR3 contains 13 residues. The CDR3 sequence: CASSSQDGAEAFF. DNA of the CDR3: TGTGCCAGCAGCTCACAAGACGGGGCCGAAGCTTTCTTT.

The V and J genes are TRBV7-2 and TRBJ2-2; tentatively, D is TRBD1 (5 bases). This CDR3 comprises 14 residues. Germline CDR1 and CDR2: SGHTA and FQGNSA. Deletions cut 5 bases from V and 5 bases from J, with 12 bases between. The CDR3 DNA reads TGTGCCAGCAGCCCAAGGGGTTTAACCGGGGAGCTGTTTTTT. Its translation: CASSPRGLTGELFF. The entire variable domain, with the rest obtained from reference TRBV7-2 and TRBJ2-2, is as follows: GAGVSQSPSNKVTEKGKDVELRCDPISGHTALYWYRQSLGQGLEFLIYFQGNSAPDKSGLPSDRFSAERTGGSVSTLTIQRTQQEDSAVYLCASSPRGLTGELFFGEGSRLTVL.

This clonotype came up many times. The chain carries TRBV12-3 or TRBV12-4 and TRBJ1-1; TRBD1 might be the D (5 bases). V was shortened by 3 bases and J by 5 bases, with 10 bases between the two germline ends. CDR3 length: 13 residues. The CDR3 loop reads CASSLTEGTEAFF. The CDR3 coding sequence is TGTGCCAGCAGTTTGACAGAGGGAACTGAAGCTTTCTTT.

V and J are TRBV30 and TRBJ1-5, with D unclear. V lost 5 bases, J lost 1 base, and 9 bases lay in between. Per the germline V gene, CDR1 is GTSNPN and CDR2 is SVGIG (reference sequence). The CDR3 is made up of 13 amino acids. The CDR3 sequence is CAWGRESNQPQHF. CDR3 nucleotide sequence: TGTGCCTGGGGGAGGGAGAGCAATCAGCCCCAGCATTTT.

The chain uses TRBV6-2 or TRBV6-3 and TRBJ1-6; D may be TRBD1 (5 bases). Trimming removed 2 bases at V and 11 bases at J, with 10 bases between. The CDR3 has 13 residues. Per germline, CDR1 MNHEY and CDR2 SVGEGT. Here the CDR3 reads CASSYPGPTPLHF. CDR3 nucleotides: TGTGCCAGCAGTTACCCGGGACCAACACCCCTCCACTTT.

There are a few counts of this clonotype. This rearrangement joins TRBV12-3 or TRBV12-4 to TRBJ2-3; tentative D call: TRBD2 (6 bases). The CDR3 extends over 14 amino acids. Trimming took off 7 bases at V and 2 bases at J, with 13 bases between the two ends. In DNA, the CDR3 is TGTGCCAGCACTACGTGGGGGGTCACAGATACGCAGTATTTT. Residues: CASTTWGVTDTQYF.

The chain carries TRBV4-1 and TRBJ1-1, with D uncertain. Germline CDR1 is MGHRA and CDR2 is YSYEKL. V gave up 0 bases and J gave up 2 bases, with 10 bases separating them. The CDR3 contains 15 residues. The CDR3 DNA reads as TGCGCCAGCAGCCAAGAGATTCGACTAAACACTGAAGCTTTCTTT. Protein product: CASSQEIRLNTEAFF.

Only a few counts were recorded for this clonotype. The J gene is TRBJ2-3, the V gene TRBV7-3, with 10 nucleotides matching TRBD1. There are 16 residues in the CDR3. The V gene's germline CDR1 is SGHTA and CDR2 FQGTGA. Trimming removed 1 base from V and 7 bases from J; junction bases left unmatched: 8. CDR3 coding DNA: TGTGCCAGCAGCTTAAGGGGACAGGGACAGGGGTATACGCAGTATTTT. Its protein product is CASSLRGQGQGYTQYF.

This chain links TRBV12-3 or TRBV12-4 with TRBJ1-5; TRBD1 agrees at 8 bases. The trim removed 5 bases at V and 2 bases at J, leaving 5 bases unmatched. The CDR3 extends over 15 amino acids. The CDR3 bases are TGTGCCAGCAGTAAACTGGGACAGGGCAATCAGCCCCAGCATTTT. The encoded protein is CASSKLGQGNQPQHF.

The chain carries TRBV11-1 and TRBJ2-3, with 10 bases identical to TRBD2. Losses at the gene ends were 0 bases for V and 5 bases for J; bases not matched to a gene: 11. The germline V gene encodes CDR1 SGHAT and CDR2 FQDESV (reference sequence). This CDR3 region has 18 residues. The CDR3 sequence: CASSLAEQLAGTKDTQYF. CDR3 sequence (DNA): TGTGCCAGCAGCTTAGCGGAGCAACTAGCGGGGACCAAAGATACGCAGTATTTT. Together with reference TRBV11-1 and TRBJ2-3, the CDR3 gives the full variable domain: EAEVAQSPRYKITEKSQAVAFWCDPISGHATLYWYRQILGQGPELLVQFQDESVVDDSQLPKDRFSAERLKGVDSTLKIQPAELGDSAMYLCASSLAEQLAGTKDTQYFGPGTRLTVL.

This clonotype showed up just a few times. The CDR3 DNA follows: TGCGCCAGCAGCCAAGAGGGGGGAGCTCGGCAAGAGACCCAGTACTTC. Protein sequence: CASSQEGGARQETQYF. This chain joins TRBV4-3 and TRBJ2-5; D may be TRBD2 (6 bases). The germline CDR1 and CDR2 sequences are LGHNA and YSLEER. V lost 0 bases, J lost 2 bases, and 13 bases lay in between. The CDR3 consists of 16 residues.